This entry concerns a single T cell receptor (beta chain). Its antigen is undetermined. Sequenced by immunoSEQ multiplex PCR; TCRdb stores in-frame clones only, minus some. This sample has approximately 140,000 clones, with about 90% found just once. This specimen comes from a study of T cell responses to AZD1222 COVID-19 vaccine. V was cut by 5 bases and J by 6 bases, with 26 bases left in between. The CDR3 covers 18 residues. CDR1 and CDR2 (germline): SGHTS, YDEGEE. Whole-study findings and limits: Clonal diversity was possibly underestimated; the donors were predominantly white British and more often female.

The TCR comes from an adult in good health. The V gene is TRBV5-8, the J gene TRBJ1-4; D gene uncertain. The input for sequencing was peripheral blood, taken on day 0 of AZD1222 vaccination. The CDR3 DNA sequence: TGTGCCAGCAGTCGTGAAGTCACCTTCAGCGACTCCTATGAAAAACTGTTTTTT. Translation: CASSREVTFSDSYEKLFF.